This record looks at one T cell receptor beta chain sequence and its context. As yet, its antigen is unknown. The sample belongs to a study of Ad26.COV2.S vaccination and SARS-CoV-2 variants. The treatment here: about 20 received Ad26.COV2.S at low or high dose, single or two shots; 5 received placebo; per-sample allocation not given. Specimen acquisition occurred on day 63 following the initial vaccine or placebo injection. Study-level findings and limits: Relative to placebo recipients, vaccine recipients exhibited elevated spike-specific TCR breadth.

Clones were sequenced by immunoSEQ multiplex PCR, and TCRdb holds only the in-frame ones, with some missing. Among more than 300,000 clones, about nine tenths were seen once, and the ten largest hold 6.4%. The TCR sequence derives from a person aged 18 to 65 who received the Ad26.COV2.S COVID-19 vaccine or a placebo. The source material was peripheral blood, sampled in a trial of Ad26.COV2.S vaccine versus placebo.

CDR3 loop: CASSLYTSPSTDTQYF. In DNA, the CDR3 is TGTGCCAGCAGCTTATATACCTCCCCTAGCACAGATACGCAGTATTTT. The V call is TRBV7-9, the J call TRBJ2-3, with D uncertain. Germline-derived CDR1 and CDR2 are SEHNR and FQNEAQ (reference sequence). Deletions cut 2 bases from V and 0 bases from J, with 12 bases between. The CDR3 consists of 16 residues. Supplemented by reference TRBV7-9 and TRBJ2-3, the full variable domain reads DTGVSQNPRHKITKRGQNVTFRCDPISEHNRLYWYRQTLGQGPEFLTYFQNEAQLEKSRLLSDRFSAERPKGSFSTLEIQRTEQGDSAMYLCASSLYTSPSTDTQYFGPGTRLTVL.